A selection of T cell receptor beta chains follows, all from one sample in a study of CD8+ T cells in alopecia areata. Here immunoSEQ multiplex PCR was the method, and the copy in TCRdb shows in-frame clones only, minus some. The data show roughly 130,000 clones, with 45% to 60% seen just once and less than 5.5% held by the top ten. The sample here was CD4+ T cells sorted from blood, taken at week 0. These receptors all stem from a human donor with alopecia areata. Each CDR3 is given with its conserved first and last residue. A D gene is named only where the DNA matches it firmly. Expanded clones are given a class, and other clones once, few, many or no size at all.

>few|TRBJ1-2|TRBD1|TRBV11-2
CASSLTDRGGYTF
TGTGCCAGCAGCTTAACGGACAGGGGTGGCTACACCTTC
>.|TRBJ1-5|.|TRBV7-2
CASSTKGGSNQPQHF
TGTGCCAGCAGCACCAAGGGCGGGAGCAATCAGCCCCAGCATTTT
>.|TRBJ1-2|.|TRBV7-3
CASSLGDEGRSTF
TGTGCCAGCAGTCTCGGGGATGAGGGGCGGAGCACCTTC
>few|TRBJ1-1|.|TRBV10-3
CAIRQGETEAFF
TGTGCCATCAGACAGGGTGAAACTGAAGCTTTCTTT
>.|TRBJ1-1|.|TRBV2
CASKTQRGNTEAFF
TGTGCCAGCAAGACACAGCGAGGGAACACTGAAGCTTTCTTT
>.|TRBJ2-5|TRBD2|TRBV7-2
CASSPAPGGSETQYF
TGTGCCAGCAGCCCCGCCCCCGGGGGGTCGGAGACCCAGTACTTC
>few|TRBJ2-5|.|TRBV5-6
CASSFMAGDYQETQYF
TGTGCCAGCAGCTTTATGGCCGGGGATTATCAAGAGACCCAGTACTTC
>.|TRBJ1-4|.|TRBV30
CAWSVREKLFF
TGTGCCTGGAGTGTCCGGGAAAAACTGTTTTTT
>.|TRBJ2-3|.|TRBV5-1
CASSLTGAPPDTQYF
TGCGCCAGCAGCTTAACAGGAGCCCCCCCAGATACGCAGTATTTT
>.|TRBJ2-7|TRBD1|TRBV27
CASTPTPGQGALYEQYF
TGTGCCAGCACTCCAACGCCGGGACAGGGGGCTTTGTACGAGCAGTACTTC
>.|TRBJ2-1|TRBD2|TRBV5-1
CASSSSGGVHNEQFF
TGCGCCAGCAGCTCTAGCGGGGGCGTCCACAATGAGCAGTTCTTC
>.|TRBJ1-2|.|TRBV10-3
CAISDPSGPYGYTF
TGTGCCATCAGTGATCCCTCAGGGCCCTATGGCTACACCTTC
>.|TRBJ2-1|TRBD1|TRBV19
CASTIPGQGHNEQFF
TGTGCCAGTACAATCCCTGGACAGGGGCACAATGAGCAGTTCTTC
>.|TRBJ1-6|TRBD1|TRBV6-5
CASSEGADSPLHF
TGTGCCAGCAGTGAGGGGGCAGATTCACCCCTCCACTTT
>.|TRBJ2-1|.|TRBV5-4
CASSLRGPGIHNEQFF
TGTGCCAGCAGCTTGCGTGGACCAGGGATCCACAATGAGCAGTTCTTC
>few|TRBJ2-7|.|TRBV7-9
CASSQAANYEQYF
TGTGCCAGCAGCCAGGCGGCTAACTACGAGCAGTACTTC
>few|TRBJ2-3|.|TRBV29-1
CSVEGLTGRTDTQYF
TGCAGCGTTGAAGGTCTAACAGGGCGCACAGATACGCAGTATTTT
>.|TRBJ2-1|.|TRBV29-1
CSVGRSVPNEQFF
TGCAGCGTTGGGAGGTCAGTTCCAAATGAGCAGTTCTTC
>few|TRBJ1-2|.|TRBV6-5
CASSRKPAGRNGYTF
TGTGCCAGCAGCCGGAAACCGGCGGGACGAAATGGCTACACCTTC
>.|TRBJ1-1|.|TRBV2
CASSEGGVDTEAFF
TGTGCCAGCAGTGAGGGGGGGGTTGACACTGAAGCTTTCTTT
>.|TRBJ1-1|.|TRBV7-2
CASSLFPRSPNTEAFF
TGTGCCAGCAGCTTATTCCCTCGATCACCGAACACTGAAGCTTTCTTT
>.|TRBJ2-6|.|TRBV5-1
CASRSSGANVLTF
TGCGCCAGCCGGAGCTCTGGGGCCAACGTCCTGACTTTC
>once|TRBJ2-1|TRBD2|TRBV25-1
CASSDLSGGSYNEQFF
TGTGCCAGCAGTGACTTGAGCGGGGGCTCCTACAATGAGCAGTTCTTC
>.|TRBJ1-2|.|TRBV5-6
CASSLGLKPYGYTF
TGTGCCAGCAGCTTAGGACTGAAACCCTATGGCTACACCTTC